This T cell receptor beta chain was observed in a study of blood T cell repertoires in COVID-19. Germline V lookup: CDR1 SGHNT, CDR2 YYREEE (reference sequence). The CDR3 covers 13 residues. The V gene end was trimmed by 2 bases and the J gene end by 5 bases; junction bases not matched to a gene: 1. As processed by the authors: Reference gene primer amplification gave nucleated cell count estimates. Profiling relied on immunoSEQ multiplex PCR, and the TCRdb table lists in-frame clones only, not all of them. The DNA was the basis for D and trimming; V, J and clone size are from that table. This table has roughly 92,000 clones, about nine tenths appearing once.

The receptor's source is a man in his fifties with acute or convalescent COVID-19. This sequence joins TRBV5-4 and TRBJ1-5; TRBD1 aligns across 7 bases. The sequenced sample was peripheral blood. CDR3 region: CASSLDRDQPQHF. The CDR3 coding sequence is TGTGCCAGCAGCTTAGACAGGGATCAGCCCCAGCATTTT.